This T cell receptor beta chain stems from a study of a mutant IDH1 vaccine in newly diagnosed glioma. As to time point: baseline, week 1 (first vaccination visit). Documented treatment: pre-vaccination baseline after standard-of-care therapy. New IDH1-mutant, ATRX-lost WHO grade 3 or 4 astrocytomas occurred in donors. Trimming cost V 2 bases and J 4 bases; bases outside gene matches: 4. The CDR3 is 15 residues long. In germline, CDR1 is LNHNV, CDR2 YYDKDF (reference sequence). Turning to this clone: What it binds is not known.

Overall study results and limits: Immune responses induced by vaccination arose in just under 95% of the patients.

Measured with immunoSEQ multiplex PCR; TCRdb has only the in-frame clones, and not every one. Of around 88,000 clones listed, roughly 77% were seen once; the top ten hold roughly 6.9%. V gene TRBV15 combines with J gene TRBJ2-5; TRBD2 matches 10 bases. This clonotype was obtained from a man in his forties or fifties with glioma. The sequencing used PBMCs, collected from a glioma patient treated with radiotherapy, temozolomide or both. The CDR3 region has the DNA TGTGCCACCAGCAGACAGAAGCGGGGGGGAGAGACCCAGTACTTC. It codes for CATSRQKRGGETQYF.